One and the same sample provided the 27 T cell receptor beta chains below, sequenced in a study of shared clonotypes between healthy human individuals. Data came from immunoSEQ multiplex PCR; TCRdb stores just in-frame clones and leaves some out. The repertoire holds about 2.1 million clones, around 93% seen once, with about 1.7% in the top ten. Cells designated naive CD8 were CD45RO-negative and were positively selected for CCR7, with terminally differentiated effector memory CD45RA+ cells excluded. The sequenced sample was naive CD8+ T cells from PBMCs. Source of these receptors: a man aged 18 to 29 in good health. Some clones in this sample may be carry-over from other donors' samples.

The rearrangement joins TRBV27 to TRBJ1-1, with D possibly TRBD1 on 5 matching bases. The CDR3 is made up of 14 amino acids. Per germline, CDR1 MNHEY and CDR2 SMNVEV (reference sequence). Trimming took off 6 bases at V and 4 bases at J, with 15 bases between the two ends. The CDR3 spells CASRVFEGFTEAFF. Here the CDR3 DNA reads TGTGCCAGCAGGGTGTTCGAGGGGTTCACTGAAGCTTTCTTT.

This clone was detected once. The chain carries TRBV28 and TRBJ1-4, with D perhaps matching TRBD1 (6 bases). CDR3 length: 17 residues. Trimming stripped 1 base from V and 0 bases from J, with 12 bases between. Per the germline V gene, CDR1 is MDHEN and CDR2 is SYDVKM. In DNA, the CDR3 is TGTGCCAGCAGTTTATTCCCCGAGGGGGCAACTAATGAAAAACTGTTTTTT. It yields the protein CASSLFPEGATNEKLFF.

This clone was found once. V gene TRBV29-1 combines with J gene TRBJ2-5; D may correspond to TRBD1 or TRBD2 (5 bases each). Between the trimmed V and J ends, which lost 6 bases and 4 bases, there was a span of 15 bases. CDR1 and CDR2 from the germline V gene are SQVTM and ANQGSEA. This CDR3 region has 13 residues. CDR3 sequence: CSVEDILGETQYF. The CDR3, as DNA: TGCAGCGTGGAGGACATCTTAGGAGAGACCCAGTACTTC.

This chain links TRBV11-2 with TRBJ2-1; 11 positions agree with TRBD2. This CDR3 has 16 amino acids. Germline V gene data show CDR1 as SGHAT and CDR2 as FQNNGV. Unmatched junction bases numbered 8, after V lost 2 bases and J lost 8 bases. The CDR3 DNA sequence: TGTGCCAGCAGCTTATTACTAGCGGGAGATAACGATGAGCAGTTCTTC. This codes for CASSLLLAGDNDEQFF.

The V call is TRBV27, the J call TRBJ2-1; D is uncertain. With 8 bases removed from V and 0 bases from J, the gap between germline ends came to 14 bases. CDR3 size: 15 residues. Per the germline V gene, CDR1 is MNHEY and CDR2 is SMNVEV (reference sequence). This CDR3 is CASASRLSSYNEQFF. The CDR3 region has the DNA TGTGCCAGCGCCTCGCGCCTTAGCTCCTACAATGAGCAGTTCTTC.

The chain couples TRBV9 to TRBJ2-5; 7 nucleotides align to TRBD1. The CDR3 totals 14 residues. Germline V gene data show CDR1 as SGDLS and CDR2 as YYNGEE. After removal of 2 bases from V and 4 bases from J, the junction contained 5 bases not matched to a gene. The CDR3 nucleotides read TGTGCCAGCAGCGTTAGAGCAGGGGGAGAGACCCAGTACTTC. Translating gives CASSVRAGGETQYF.

The CDR3 sequence: CASSVPKELAGGPANEQFF. CDR3 nucleotides: TGTGCCAGCAGCGTACCAAAGGAACTAGCGGGAGGGCCGGCAAATGAGCAGTTCTTC. The chain is built from TRBV9 and TRBJ2-1, with TRBD2 matching 13 bases. CDR3 length: 19 residues. V lost 1 base, J lost 7 bases, and 14 bases stayed unmatched. Germline lookup yields CDR1 SGDLS and CDR2 YYNGEE.

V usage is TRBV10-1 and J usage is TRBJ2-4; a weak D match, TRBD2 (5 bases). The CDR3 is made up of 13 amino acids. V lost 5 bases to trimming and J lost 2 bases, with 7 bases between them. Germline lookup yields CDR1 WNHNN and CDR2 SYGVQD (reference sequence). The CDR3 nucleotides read TGCGCCAGCAGTACGGGGACCAAAAACATTCAGTACTTC. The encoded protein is CASSTGTKNIQYF.

The CDR3 bases are TGTGCCAGCAGCAAAGTGCGGAATCTAGCGGGCTCCTACAATGAGCAGTTCTTC. Protein: CASSKVRNLAGSYNEQFF. The chain is built from TRBV21-1 and TRBJ2-1; the DNA was not used to check the table's D call, TRBD2. TRBV21-1 is a recognized pseudogene. The CDR3 length is 18 residues.

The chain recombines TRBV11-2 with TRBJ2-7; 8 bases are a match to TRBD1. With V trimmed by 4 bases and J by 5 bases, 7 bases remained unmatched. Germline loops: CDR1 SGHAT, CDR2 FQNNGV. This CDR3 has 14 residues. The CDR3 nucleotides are TGTGCCAGCAGCTACCGGGACAGGCCCCACGAGCAGTACTTC. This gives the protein CASSYRDRPHEQYF.

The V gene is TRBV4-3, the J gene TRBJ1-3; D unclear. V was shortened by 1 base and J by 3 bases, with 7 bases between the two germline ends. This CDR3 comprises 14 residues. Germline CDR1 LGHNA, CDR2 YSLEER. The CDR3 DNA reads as TGCGCCAGCAGCCAAGGTTCTTATGGAAACACCATATATTTT. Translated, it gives CASSQGSYGNTIYF.

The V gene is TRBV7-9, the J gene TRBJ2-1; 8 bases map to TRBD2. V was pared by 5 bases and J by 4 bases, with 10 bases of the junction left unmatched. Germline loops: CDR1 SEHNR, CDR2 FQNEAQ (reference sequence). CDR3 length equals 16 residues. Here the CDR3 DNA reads TGTGCCAGCAGCCCGCGGGGGAGCGGGAGATACAATGAGCAGTTCTTC. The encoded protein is CASSPRGSGRYNEQFF.

The CDR3 DNA is TGTGCCAGCAGTGCAGGGGGCGAAGCTTTCTTT. As protein: CASSAGGEAFF. V is TRBV6-1 and J is TRBJ1-1; 8 positions match TRBD1. The germline gives CDR1 MNHNS, CDR2 SASEGT. V dropped 4 bases and J dropped 8; count of bases not matched to a gene: 0. The CDR3 covers 11 residues.

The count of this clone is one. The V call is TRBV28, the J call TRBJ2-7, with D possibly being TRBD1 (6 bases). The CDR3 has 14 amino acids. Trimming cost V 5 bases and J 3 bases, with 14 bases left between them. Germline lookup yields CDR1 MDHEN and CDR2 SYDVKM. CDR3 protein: CASSVGGDGYEQYF. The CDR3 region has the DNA TGTGCCAGCAGTGTAGGGGGTGACGGCTACGAGCAGTACTTC.

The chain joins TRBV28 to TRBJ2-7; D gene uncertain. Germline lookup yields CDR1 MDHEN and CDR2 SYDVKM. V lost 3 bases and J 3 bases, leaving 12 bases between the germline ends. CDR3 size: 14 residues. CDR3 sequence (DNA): TGTGCCAGCAGTTTGAGGTCAGCGCACTACGAGCAGTACTTC. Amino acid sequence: CASSLRSAHYEQYF.

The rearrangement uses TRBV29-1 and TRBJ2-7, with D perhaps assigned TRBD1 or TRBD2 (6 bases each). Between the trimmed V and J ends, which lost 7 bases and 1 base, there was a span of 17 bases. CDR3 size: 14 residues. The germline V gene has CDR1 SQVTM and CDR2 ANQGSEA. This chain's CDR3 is CSAHGGPPSYEQYF. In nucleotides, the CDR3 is TGCAGCGCCCACGGGGGCCCGCCATCCTACGAGCAGTACTTC.

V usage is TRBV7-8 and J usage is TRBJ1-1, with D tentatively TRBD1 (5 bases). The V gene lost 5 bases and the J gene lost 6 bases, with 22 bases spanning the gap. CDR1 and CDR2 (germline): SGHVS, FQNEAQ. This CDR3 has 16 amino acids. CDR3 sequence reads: CASSPRPGTARPEAFF. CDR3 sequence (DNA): TGTGCCAGCAGCCCCCGACCGGGGACGGCCCGCCCTGAAGCTTTCTTT.

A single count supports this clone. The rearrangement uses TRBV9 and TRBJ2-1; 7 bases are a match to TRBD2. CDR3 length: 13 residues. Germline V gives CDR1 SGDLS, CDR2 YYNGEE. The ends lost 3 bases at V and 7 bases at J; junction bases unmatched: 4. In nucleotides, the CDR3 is TGTGCCAGCAGCGCCCTTAGCGGGAATGAGCAGTTCTTC. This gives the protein CASSALSGNEQFF.

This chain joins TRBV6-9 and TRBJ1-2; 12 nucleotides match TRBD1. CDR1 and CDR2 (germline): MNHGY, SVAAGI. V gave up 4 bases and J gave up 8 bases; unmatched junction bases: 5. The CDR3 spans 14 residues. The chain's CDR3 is CASSSGQGAEGYTF. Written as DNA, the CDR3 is TGTGCCAGCAGTTCGGGACAGGGGGCGGAAGGCTACACCTTC.

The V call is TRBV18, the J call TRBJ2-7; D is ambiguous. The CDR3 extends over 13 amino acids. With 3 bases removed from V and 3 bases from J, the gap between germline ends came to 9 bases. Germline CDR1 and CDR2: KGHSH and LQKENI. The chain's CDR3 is CASSPDKSYEQYF. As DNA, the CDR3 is TGTGCCAGCTCACCTGATAAAAGCTACGAGCAGTACTTC. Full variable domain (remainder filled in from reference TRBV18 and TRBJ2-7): NAGVMQNPRHLVRRRGQEARLRCSPMKGHSHVYWYRQLPEEGLKFMVYLQKENIIDESGMPKERFSAEFPKEGPSILRIQQVVRGDSAAYFCASSPDKSYEQYFGPGTRLTVT.

In nucleotides, the CDR3 is TGTGCCAGTAGTTGGGGCTACAACACTGAAGCTTTCTTT. The encoded protein is CASSWGYNTEAFF. This chain links TRBV19 with TRBJ1-1, with TRBD1 as a possible D gene (5 bases). Trimming took 5 bases from V and 2 from J, leaving 9 bases between them. Germline loops: CDR1 LNHDA, CDR2 SQIVND (reference sequence). The CDR3 runs to 13 residues.

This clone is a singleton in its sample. The CDR3 loop is CASSYLAGGTYNEQFF. The DNA of the CDR3 is TGTGCCAGCAGCTATCTAGCGGGAGGGACCTACAATGAGCAGTTCTTC. The rearrangement links TRBV11-2 to TRBJ2-1; the match to TRBD2 covers 12 bases. CDR3 length equals 16 residues. Germline V gene sequence: CDR1 SGHAT, CDR2 FQNNGV. With 4 bases clipped from V and 2 bases from J, the junction kept 3 bases outside the gene matches.

As DNA, the CDR3 is TGTGCCAGCAGCTCCCACCCGACTAGCGGGAGTGCCGGGGAGCTGTTTTTT. Its translation: CASSSHPTSGSAGELFF. The rearrangement uses TRBV7-9 and TRBJ2-2; 12 nucleotides line up with TRBD2. V lost 4 bases, J lost 6 bases, and 9 bases stayed unmatched. The length of the CDR3 is 17 residues. Germline V gives CDR1 SEHNR, CDR2 FQNEAQ (reference sequence). Supplemented by reference TRBV7-9 and TRBJ2-2, the full variable domain reads DTGVSQNPRHKITKRGQNVTFRCDPISEHNRLYWYRQTLGQGPEFLTYFQNEAQLEKSRLLSDRFSAERPKGSFSTLEIQRTEQGDSAMYLCASSSHPTSGSAGELFFGEGSRLTVL.

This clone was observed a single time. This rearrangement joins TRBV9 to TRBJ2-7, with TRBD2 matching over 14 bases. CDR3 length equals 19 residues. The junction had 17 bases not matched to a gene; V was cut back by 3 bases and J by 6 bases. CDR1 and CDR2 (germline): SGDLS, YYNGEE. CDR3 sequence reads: CASSGESGTSGSSNSEQYF. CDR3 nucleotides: TGTGCCAGCAGCGGGGAGTCCGGGACTAGCGGGAGTTCCAATAGCGAGCAGTACTTC.

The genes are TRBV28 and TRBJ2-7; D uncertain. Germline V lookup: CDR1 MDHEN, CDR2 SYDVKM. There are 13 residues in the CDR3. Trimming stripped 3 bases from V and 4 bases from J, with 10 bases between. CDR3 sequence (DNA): TGTGCCAGCAGTTTGACAAGGAAGTACGAGCAGTACTTC. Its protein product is CASSLTRKYEQYF.

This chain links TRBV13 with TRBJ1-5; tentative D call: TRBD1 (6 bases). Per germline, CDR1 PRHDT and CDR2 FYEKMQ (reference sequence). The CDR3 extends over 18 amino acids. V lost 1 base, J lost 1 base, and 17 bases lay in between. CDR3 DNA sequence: TGTGCCAGCAGCTTAGAAGGACAGAATCAAGCAAGCAATCAGCCCCAGCATTTT. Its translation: CASSLEGQNQASNQPQHF.

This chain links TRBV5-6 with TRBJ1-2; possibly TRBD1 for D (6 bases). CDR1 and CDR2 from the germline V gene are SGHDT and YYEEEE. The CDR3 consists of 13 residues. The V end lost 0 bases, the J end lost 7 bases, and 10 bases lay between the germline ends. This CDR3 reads CASSLGAGAGYTF. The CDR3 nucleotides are TGTGCCAGCAGCTTGGGGGCAGGGGCTGGCTACACCTTC.